This T cell receptor (beta chain) comes out of a study of T cell responses to AZD1222 COVID-19 vaccine. Study summary: Second-dose timings of about 4 or about 12 weeks were pooled.

The repertoire was sequenced with immunoSEQ multiplex PCR; TCRdb's copy has only in-frame clones and lacks some. The sample includes approximately 170,000 clones, 85% to 95% seen only once; the top ten take about 3.9%. The CDR3 has 15 residues. Germline lookup yields CDR1 SGHTA and CDR2 FQGNSA. Trimming shortened V by 4 bases and J by 2 bases, and 12 bases separated the two germline ends. A note on this clone: No antigen is known for it.

Study conclusions and caveats: The study found vaccine-associated CD4 TCRs spanning spike, dominant at 160-218 and 743-854. Sampled repertoires all dated from after the peak T cell response.

The receptor was isolated from an adult in good health. This specimen was peripheral blood, taken on day 0 of AZD1222 vaccination. The rearrangement links TRBV7-2 to TRBJ1-5; D is unclear. The CDR3 is CASSSLRGGNQPQHF. The CDR3 DNA is TGTGCCAGCAGCTCCTTGCGAGGCGGCAATCAGCCCCAGCATTTT.